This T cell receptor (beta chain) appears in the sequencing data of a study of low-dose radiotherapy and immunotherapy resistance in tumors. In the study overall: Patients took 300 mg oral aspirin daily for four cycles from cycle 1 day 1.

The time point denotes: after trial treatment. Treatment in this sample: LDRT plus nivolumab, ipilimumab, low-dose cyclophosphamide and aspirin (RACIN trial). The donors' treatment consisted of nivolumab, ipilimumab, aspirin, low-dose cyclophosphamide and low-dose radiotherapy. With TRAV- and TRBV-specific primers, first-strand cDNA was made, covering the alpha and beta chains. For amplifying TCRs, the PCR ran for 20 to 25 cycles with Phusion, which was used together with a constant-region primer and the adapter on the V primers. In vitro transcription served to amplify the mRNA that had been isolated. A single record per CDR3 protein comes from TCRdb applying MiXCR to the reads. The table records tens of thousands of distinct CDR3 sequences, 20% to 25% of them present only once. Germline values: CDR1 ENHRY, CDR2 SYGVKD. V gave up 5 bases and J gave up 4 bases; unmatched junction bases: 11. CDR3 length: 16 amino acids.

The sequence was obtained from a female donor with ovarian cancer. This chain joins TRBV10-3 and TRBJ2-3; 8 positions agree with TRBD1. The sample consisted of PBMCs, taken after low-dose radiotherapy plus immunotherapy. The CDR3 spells CAISLAGTGPPDTQYF. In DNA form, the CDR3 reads TGTGCCATCAGTCTAGCCGGGACAGGCCCCCCAGATACGCAGTATTTT.